One TCR beta chain is described in this entry. This sample was included in a study of beta chain features in type 1 diabetes. cDNA synthesis used the whole RNA isolate, giving expressed TCRB sequences. Data came from immunoSEQ multiplex PCR; TCRdb stores just in-frame clones and leaves some out. Here the sample spans 300,000 to 350,000 clones, less than 9.5% being singletons. This clonotype was sampled from a woman between 18 and 29 years old in good health. The sequenced material came from central memory CD4+ T cells from blood.

CDR3: CASSLDRGPSGTWRETQYF. The CDR3 bases are TGTGCCAGCAGCTTAGACAGGGGACCTAGCGGGACATGGAGAGAGACCCAGTACTTC. This chain joins TRBV7-2 and TRBJ2-5, with 9 bases identical to TRBD2. Germline lookup yields CDR1 SGHTA and CDR2 FQGNSA. The CDR3 consists of 19 residues. The V gene end was trimmed by 1 base and the J gene end by 4 bases; junction bases not matched to a gene: 16.